The sequence of this TCR beta chain was determined in a study of blood T cell repertoires in COVID-19 (dated by TCRdb to 2018 to 2021). General notes on the study: Collaborator samples came from the United States, Italy and Spain and covered acute and convalescent phases of COVID-19. The material from the prospective study consisted of cDNA or gDNA derived from T cells, B-cell-depleted T cells, or PBMCs. Subjects who had been exposed to COVID-19, were actively infected with it, or had recovered from it provided the deeply sampled blood TCRbeta repertoires that made up the dataset. A freely available public database, intended as a resource for researchers studying the immune response to SARS-CoV-2, is where the repertoires were released. Samples were obtained from the ongoing ImmuneRACE study (first 160 participants) and from about 1,300 subjects provided by 6 global collaborators. The sample metadata nearly always contained a de-identified subject ID, COVID-19 status, age in years and sex. Where available, HLA class I and class II types were obtained from metadata supplied by the sample provider rather than from assay-based typing.

The immunoSEQ Assay, a bias-controlled multiplex PCR, was used to amplify TCRbeta CDR3 regions from genomic DNA. As for how the authors treated the data: Nucleated cell counts per sample were estimated from amplification of reference gene primers within the assay. To quantify the absolute abundance of each unique TCRbeta CDR3 rearrangement, sequence reads were collapsed and filtered. Productive Simpson clonality was computed per sample as the square root of Simpson's diversity index over productive rearrangements. TCRdb's version of the immuneACCESS table is confined to in-frame rearrangements and falls short of the full clone set. An unresolved V gene accounts for under half of the shortfall where checked; the remainder is of unknown origin. V and J calls and clone size are as listed in that table; D and trimming were resolved from the DNA. The sample data list approximately 400,000 clones, and 91% of these were observed just once. Of the sample, about 0.9% is held by the ten largest clones.

The research as a whole found: Clinical and demographic metadata were provided uncurated, with the amount varying by source and participant.

The CDR3, from cysteine to phenylalanine, totals 12 residues. Left in the record is the CDR3 DNA by itself, 36 bases read in frame from the first base. CDR1 and CDR2 are read off the germline V gene as SNHLY and FYNNEI. Deletion took 1 base off V and 4 bases off J, with a span of 4 bases between the germline ends. On this clone: Its antigen is not yet known. Per-base qualities were not stored, and no clone one base away is much larger.

Participants in the prospective study were aged about 18 to 100 years, lived in 24 United States geographic areas, and enrolled through a virtual design. In the prospective study, participants were assigned to cohorts based on the clinical history participants reported in a screening survey and a study questionnaire. Exposed participants had been in contact with someone with a PCR-confirmed or clinician-diagnosed COVID-19 case within 2 weeks of study entry. In the prospective study, mobile phlebotomists collected whole blood, serum and a nasopharyngeal or oropharyngeal swab from each participant. Over a roughly two-month period, participants in the prospective study had the option of providing additional blood draws and questionnaires. Blood samples from the prospective study were shipped frozen or at room temperature prior to DNA extraction.

The chain couples TRBV2 to TRBJ2-5; the D gene assignment is ambiguous. The sample consisted of PBMCs or T cells enriched from blood (not recorded which). This clonotype was obtained from a woman aged 40 to 49 who had been exposed to COVID-19. The CDR3 reads as follows: CASSEGGETQYF. Here is the DNA: TGTGCCAGCAGTGAAGGAGGAGAGACCCAGTACTTC.